This entry describes one T cell receptor beta chain. Per the germline V gene, CDR1 is SGHNT and CDR2 is YENEEA. The V end lost 0 bases, the J end lost 2 bases, and 6 bases lay between the germline ends. CDR3 length: 14 amino acids. The data originate from a study of blood T cell repertoires in COVID-19. The table came from immunoSEQ multiplex PCR; TCRdb's copy has only in-frame clones and leaves some out. There are 470,000 or so clones in the sample; nearly 90% occur only once, and around 1.8% lies in the top ten. The specimen was PBMCs or T cells enriched from blood (not recorded which). The chain recombines TRBV11-3 with TRBJ2-3, with no clear D. The receptor was isolated from a young woman with acute COVID-19. CDR3 region: CASSLDLTTDTQYF. The CDR3 region has the DNA TGTGCCAGCAGCTTAGATCTAACCACAGATACGCAGTATTTT.